The entry below describes one T cell receptor beta chain. Its antigen is still unknown. Germline V lookup: CDR1 SEHNR, CDR2 FQNEAQ (reference sequence). The CDR3 has 16 amino acids. V was shortened by 1 base and J by 7 bases, with 17 bases between the two germline ends. The data originate from a study of T cell responses to AZD1222 COVID-19 vaccine. General study findings and limits: A reported finding is that nearly half of spike-specific TCRs target unmutated variant regions.

Clones were read by immunoSEQ multiplex PCR, and TCRdb kept only the in-frame ones, dropping some. There are 100,000 or so clones in the sample; approximately 87% occur only once, and 3% to 3.5% lies in the top ten. This receptor was obtained from an adult in good health. The J gene is TRBJ2-1, the V gene TRBV7-9, with D possibly matching TRBD2 (7 bases). The sample consisted of peripheral blood, taken on day 0 of AZD1222 vaccination. This chain's CDR3 is CASSLVGGPGGNEQFF. The CDR3 DNA follows: TGTGCCAGCAGCTTAGTGGGGGGGCCCGGAGGGAATGAGCAGTTCTTC.